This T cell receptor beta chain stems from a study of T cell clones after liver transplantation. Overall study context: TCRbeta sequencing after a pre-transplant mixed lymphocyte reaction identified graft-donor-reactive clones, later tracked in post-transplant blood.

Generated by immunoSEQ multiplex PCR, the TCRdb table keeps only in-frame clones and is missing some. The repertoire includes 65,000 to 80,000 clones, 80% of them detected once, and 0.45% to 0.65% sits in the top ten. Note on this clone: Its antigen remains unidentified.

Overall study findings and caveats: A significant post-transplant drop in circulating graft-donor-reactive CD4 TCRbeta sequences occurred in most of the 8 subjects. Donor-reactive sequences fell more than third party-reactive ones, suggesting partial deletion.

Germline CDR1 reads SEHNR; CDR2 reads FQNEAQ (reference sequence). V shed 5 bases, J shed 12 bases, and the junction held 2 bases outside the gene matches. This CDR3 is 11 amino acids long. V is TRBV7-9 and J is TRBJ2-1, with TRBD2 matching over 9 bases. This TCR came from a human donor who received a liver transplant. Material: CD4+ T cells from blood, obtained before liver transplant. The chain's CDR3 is CASSGGGGQFF. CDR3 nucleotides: TGTGCCAGCAGCGGCGGGGGGGGGCAGTTCTTC.